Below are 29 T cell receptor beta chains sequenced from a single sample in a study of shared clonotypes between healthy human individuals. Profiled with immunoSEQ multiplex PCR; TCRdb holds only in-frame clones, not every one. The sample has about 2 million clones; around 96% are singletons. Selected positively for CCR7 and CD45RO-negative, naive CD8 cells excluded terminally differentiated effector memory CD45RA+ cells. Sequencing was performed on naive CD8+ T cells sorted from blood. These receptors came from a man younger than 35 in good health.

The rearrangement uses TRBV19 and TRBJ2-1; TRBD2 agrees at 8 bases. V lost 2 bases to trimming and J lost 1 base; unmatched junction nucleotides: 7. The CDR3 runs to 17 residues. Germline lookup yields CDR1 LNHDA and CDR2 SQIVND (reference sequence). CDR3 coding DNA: TGTGCCAGTAGTATATACGGACTAGCAAGTTCCTACAATGAGCAGTTCTTC. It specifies CASSIYGLASSYNEQFF.

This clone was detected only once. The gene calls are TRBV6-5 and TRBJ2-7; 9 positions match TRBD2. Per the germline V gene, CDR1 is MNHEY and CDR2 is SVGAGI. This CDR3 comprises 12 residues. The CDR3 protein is CAAGGRGYEQYF. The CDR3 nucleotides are TGTGCGGCGGGAGGGCGGGGTTACGAGCAGTACTTC.

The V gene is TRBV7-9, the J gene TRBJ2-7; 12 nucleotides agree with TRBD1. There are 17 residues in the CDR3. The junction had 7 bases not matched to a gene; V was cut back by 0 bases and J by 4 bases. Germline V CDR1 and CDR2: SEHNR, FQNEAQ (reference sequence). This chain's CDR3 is CASSLAWGTGGVYEQYF. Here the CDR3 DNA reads TGTGCCAGCAGCTTAGCCTGGGGGACAGGGGGCGTGTACGAGCAGTACTTC.

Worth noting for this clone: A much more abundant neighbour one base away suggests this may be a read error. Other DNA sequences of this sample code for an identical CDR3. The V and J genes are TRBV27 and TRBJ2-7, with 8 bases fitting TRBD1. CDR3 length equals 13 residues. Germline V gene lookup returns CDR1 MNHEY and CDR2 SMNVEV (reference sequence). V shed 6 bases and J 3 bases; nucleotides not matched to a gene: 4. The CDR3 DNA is TGTGCCAGCAGCTTGGGACAGGACTACGAGCAGTACTTC. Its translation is CASSLGQDYEQYF.

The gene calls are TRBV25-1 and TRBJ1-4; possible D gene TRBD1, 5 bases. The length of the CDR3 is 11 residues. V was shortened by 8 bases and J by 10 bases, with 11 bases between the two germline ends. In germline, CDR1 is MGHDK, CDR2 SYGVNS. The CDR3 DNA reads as TGTGCCAGCGTGAGTGGGGGAAAACTGTTTTTT. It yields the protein CASVSGGKLFF.

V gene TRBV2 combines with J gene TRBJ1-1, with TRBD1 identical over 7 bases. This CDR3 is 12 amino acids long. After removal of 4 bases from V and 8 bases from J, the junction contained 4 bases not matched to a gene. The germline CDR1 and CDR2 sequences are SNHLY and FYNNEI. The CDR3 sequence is CASSAGTVEAFF. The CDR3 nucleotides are TGTGCCAGCAGTGCCGGGACAGTAGAAGCTTTCTTT.

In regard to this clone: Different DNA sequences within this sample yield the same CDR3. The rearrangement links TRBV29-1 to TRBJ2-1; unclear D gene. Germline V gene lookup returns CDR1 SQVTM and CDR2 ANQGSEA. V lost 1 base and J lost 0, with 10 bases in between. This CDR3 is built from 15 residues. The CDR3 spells CSVEGLPSSYNEQFF. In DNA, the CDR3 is TGCAGCGTTGAAGGACTTCCAAGCTCCTACAATGAGCAGTTCTTC.

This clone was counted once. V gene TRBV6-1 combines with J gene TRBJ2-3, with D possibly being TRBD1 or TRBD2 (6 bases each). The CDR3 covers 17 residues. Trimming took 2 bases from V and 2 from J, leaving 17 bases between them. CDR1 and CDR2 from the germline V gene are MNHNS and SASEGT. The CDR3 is CASSEWGALPPTDTQYF. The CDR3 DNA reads TGTGCCAGCAGTGAATGGGGGGCACTTCCCCCCACAGATACGCAGTATTTT.

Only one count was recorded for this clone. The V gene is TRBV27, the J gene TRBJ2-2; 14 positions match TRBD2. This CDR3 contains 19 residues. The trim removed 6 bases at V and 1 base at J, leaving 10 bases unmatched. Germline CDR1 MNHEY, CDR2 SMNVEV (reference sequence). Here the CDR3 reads CASRQGGGLAGGNTGELFF. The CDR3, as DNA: TGTGCCAGCAGGCAGGGGGGTGGACTAGCGGGAGGGAACACCGGGGAGCTGTTTTTT.

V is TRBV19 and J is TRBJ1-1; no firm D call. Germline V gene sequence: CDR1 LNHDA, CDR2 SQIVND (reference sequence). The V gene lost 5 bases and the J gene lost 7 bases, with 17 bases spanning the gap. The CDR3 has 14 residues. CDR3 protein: CASSVQETSGEAFF. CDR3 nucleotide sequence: TGTGCCAGTAGTGTTCAGGAGACTTCGGGTGAAGCTTTCTTT. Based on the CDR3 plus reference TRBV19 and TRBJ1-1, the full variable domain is DGGITQSPKYLFRKEGQNVTLSCEQNLNHDAMYWYRQDPGQGLRLIYYSQIVNDFQKGDIAEGYSVSREKKESFPLTVTSAQKNPTAFYLCASSVQETSGEAFFGQGTRLTVV.

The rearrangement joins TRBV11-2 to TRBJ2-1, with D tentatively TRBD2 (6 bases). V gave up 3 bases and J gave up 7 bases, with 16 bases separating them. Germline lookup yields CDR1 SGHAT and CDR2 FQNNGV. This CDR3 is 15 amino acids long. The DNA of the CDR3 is TGTGCCAGCAGCTTTACCGGGAGCGCATGGAATGAGCAGTTCTTC. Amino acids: CASSFTGSAWNEQFF.

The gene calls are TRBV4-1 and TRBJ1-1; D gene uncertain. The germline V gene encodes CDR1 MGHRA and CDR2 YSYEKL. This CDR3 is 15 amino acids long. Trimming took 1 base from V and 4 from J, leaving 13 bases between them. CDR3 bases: TGCGCCAGCAGCCAAGGACAAGCAATTGCCACTGAAGCTTTCTTT. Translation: CASSQGQAIATEAFF.

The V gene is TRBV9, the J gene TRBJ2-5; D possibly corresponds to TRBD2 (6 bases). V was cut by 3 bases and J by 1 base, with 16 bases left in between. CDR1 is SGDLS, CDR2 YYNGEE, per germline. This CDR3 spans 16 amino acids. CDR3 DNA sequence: TGTGCCAGCAGCGATCCTGGCGGGAAGACCCAAGAGACCCAGTACTTC. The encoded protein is CASSDPGGKTQETQYF.

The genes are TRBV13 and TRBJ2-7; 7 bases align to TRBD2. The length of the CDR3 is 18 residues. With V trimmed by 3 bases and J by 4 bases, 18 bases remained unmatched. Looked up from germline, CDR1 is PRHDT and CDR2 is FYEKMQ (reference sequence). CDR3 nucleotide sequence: TGTGCCAGCAGCTTTCGAACCCGAACCGGGGGGAGTGGTTACGAGCAGTACTTC. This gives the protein CASSFRTRTGGSGYEQYF.

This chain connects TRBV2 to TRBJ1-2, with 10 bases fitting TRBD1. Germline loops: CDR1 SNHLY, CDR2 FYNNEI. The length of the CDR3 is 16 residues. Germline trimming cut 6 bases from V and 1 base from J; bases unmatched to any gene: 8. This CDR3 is CASSSGTGVVNYGYTF. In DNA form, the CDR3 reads TGTGCCAGCAGCTCCGGGACAGGGGTGGTTAACTATGGCTACACCTTC.

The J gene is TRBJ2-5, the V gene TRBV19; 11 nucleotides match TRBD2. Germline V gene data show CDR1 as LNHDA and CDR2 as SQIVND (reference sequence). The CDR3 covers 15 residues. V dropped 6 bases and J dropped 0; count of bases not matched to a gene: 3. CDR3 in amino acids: CASSASGGHQETQYF. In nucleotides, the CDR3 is TGTGCCAGTAGCGCTAGCGGGGGGCACCAAGAGACCCAGTACTTC.

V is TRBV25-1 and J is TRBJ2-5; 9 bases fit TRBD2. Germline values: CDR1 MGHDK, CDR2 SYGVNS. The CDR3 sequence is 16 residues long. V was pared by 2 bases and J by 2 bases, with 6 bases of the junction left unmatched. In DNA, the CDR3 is TGTGCCAGCAGTGAACTCGAGCGGGGGGTTCAAGAGACCCAGTACTTC. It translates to CASSELERGVQETQYF.

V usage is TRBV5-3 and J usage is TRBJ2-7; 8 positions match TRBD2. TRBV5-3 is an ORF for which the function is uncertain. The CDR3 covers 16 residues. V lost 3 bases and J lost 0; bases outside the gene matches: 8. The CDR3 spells CARSSVLSGISYEQYF. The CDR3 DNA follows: TGTGCCAGAAGCTCCGTCCTTAGCGGGATCTCCTACGAGCAGTACTTC.

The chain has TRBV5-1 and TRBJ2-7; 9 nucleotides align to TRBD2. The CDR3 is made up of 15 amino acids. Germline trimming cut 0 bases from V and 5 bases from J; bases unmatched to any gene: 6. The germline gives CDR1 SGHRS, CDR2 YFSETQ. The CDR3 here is CASSLEASGVDEQYF. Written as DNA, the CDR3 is TGCGCCAGCAGCTTGGAGGCTAGCGGGGTCGACGAGCAGTACTTC.

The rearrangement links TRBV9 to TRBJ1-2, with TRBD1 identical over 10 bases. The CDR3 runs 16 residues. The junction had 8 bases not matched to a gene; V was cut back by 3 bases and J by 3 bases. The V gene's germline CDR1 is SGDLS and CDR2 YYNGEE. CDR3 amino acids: CASSDVRTGGDYGYTF. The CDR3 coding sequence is TGTGCCAGCAGCGACGTGAGGACAGGGGGGGACTATGGCTACACCTTC.

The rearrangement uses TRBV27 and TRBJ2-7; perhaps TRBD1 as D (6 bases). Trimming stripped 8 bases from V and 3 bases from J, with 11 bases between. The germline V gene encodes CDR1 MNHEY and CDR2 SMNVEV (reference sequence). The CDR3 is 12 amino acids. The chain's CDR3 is CASGEGVYEQYF. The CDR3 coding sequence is TGTGCCAGCGGCGAGGGGGTCTACGAGCAGTACTTC.

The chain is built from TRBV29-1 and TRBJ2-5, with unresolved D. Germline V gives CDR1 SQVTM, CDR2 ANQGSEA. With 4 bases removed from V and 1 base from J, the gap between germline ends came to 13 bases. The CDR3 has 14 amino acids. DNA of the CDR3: TGCAGCGTTGTGGCCGGTTTCTTCCAAGAGACCCAGTACTTC. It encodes CSVVAGFFQETQYF.

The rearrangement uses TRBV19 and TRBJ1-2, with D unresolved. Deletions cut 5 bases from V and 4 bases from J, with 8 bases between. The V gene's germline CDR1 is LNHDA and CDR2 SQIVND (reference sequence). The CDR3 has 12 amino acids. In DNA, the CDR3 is TGTGCCAGTAGTGGAATCGGCTATGGCTACACCTTC. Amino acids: CASSGIGYGYTF.

The CDR3 region is CSVEDKGRTGNGYTF. Written as DNA, the CDR3 is TGCAGCGTTGAAGATAAAGGGCGGACAGGGAATGGCTACACCTTC. The chain joins TRBV29-1 to TRBJ1-2; 8 bases match TRBD1. The CDR3 is made up of 15 amino acids. Germline assignment: CDR1 SQVTM and CDR2 ANQGSEA. Trimming cost V 0 bases and J 6 bases; bases outside gene matches: 9.

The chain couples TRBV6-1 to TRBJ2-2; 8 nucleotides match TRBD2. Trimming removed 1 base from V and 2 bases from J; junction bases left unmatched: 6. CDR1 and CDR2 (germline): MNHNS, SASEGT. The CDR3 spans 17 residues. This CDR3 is CASSEGIAGLNTGELFF. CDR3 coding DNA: TGTGCCAGCAGTGAAGGGATAGCGGGGCTCAACACCGGGGAGCTGTTTTTT.

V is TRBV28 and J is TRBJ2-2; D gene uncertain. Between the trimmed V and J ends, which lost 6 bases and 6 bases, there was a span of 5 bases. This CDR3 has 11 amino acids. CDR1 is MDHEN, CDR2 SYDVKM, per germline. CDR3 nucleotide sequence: TGTGCCAGCAGCGTCCCCGGGGAGCTGTTTTTT. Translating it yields CASSVPGELFF.

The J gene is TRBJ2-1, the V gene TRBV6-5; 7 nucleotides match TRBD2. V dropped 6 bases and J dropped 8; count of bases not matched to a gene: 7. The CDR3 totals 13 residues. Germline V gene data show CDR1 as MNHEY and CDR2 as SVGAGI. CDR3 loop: CASSLGGPYEQFF. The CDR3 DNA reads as TGTGCCAGCAGCCTGGGAGGGCCTTATGAGCAGTTCTTC.

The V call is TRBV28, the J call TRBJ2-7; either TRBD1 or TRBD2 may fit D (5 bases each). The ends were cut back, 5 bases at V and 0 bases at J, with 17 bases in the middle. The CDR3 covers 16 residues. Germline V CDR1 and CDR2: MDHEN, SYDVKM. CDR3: CASSLSGTVASYEQYF. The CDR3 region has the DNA TGTGCCAGCAGTCTCTCCGGGACCGTCGCCTCCTACGAGCAGTACTTC. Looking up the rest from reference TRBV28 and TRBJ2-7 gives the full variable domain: DVKVTQSSRYLVKRTGEKVFLECVQDMDHENMFWYRQDPGLGLRLIYFSYDVKMKEKGDIPEGYSVSREKKERFSLILESASTNQTSMYLCASSLSGTVASYEQYFGPGTRLTVT.

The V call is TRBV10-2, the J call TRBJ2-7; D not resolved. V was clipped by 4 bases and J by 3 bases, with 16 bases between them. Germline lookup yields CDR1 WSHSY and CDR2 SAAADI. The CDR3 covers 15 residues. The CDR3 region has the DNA TGCGCCAGCAGTGCCGCCGCCGGTTTCGGCTACGAGCAGTACTTC. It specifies CASSAAAGFGYEQYF.